This T cell receptor (beta chain) was recovered during a study of regulatory T cells in long-lasting Graves disease. In this sample, this clonotype turned up many times. This CDR3 spans 13 amino acids. Trimming cost V 0 bases and J 3 bases, with 6 bases left between them. CDR1 and CDR2 (germline): SGHVS, FNYEAQ. Combining iRepertoire HTBI primers with Arm-PCR of CDR3 regions, the authors built TCR beta libraries. In TCRdb, the multiplex PCR reads were re-called with MiXCR into one record per CDR3 protein. The sample shows hundreds of thousands of distinct CDR3 sequences, about a sixth of them seen only once. Time point denoted: newly diagnosed GD, antithyroid drugs for less than 3 months. RNA extracted from PBMCs served as the sequencing template. A further study also used this sample, focusing on T cells in Graves' hyperthyroidism and ophthalmopathy.

V and J are TRBV7-6 and TRBJ2-7; D is uncertain. Sequencing was performed on peripheral blood mononuclear cells (PBMCs), taken at new diagnosis, from a patient treated with antithyroid drugs. This clonotype was sampled from a woman aged 25 to 45 with Graves disease. Here the CDR3 DNA reads TGTGCCAGCAGCTTAGCAAATAACTACGAGCAGTACTTC. As protein: CASSLANNYEQYF.